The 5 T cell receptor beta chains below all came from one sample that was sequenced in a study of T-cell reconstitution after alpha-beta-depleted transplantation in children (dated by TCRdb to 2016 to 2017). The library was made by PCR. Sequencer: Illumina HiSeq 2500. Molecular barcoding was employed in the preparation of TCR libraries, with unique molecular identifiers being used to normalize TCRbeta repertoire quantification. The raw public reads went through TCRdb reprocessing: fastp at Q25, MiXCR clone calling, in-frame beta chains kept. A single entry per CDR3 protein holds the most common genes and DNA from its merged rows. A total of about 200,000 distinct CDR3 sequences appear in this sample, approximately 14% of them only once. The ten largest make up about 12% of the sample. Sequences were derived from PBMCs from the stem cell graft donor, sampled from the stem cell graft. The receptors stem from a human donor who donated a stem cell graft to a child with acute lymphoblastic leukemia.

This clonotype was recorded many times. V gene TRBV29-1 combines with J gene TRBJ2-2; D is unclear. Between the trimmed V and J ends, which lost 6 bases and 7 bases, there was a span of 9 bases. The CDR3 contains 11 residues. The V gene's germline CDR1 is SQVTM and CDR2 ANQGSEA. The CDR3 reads CSVTDLGELFF. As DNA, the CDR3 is TGCAGCGTAACAGACCTCGGGGAGCTGTTTTTT.

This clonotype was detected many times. CDR3 sequence reads: CASSLVVGQETQYF. CDR3 nucleotides: TGCGCCAGCAGCTTGGTAGTCGGGCAAGAGACCCAGTACTTC. The V and J genes are TRBV5-1 and TRBJ2-5; D is unresolved. With 0 bases removed from V and 2 bases from J, the gap between germline ends came to 8 bases. Per the germline V gene, CDR1 is SGHRS and CDR2 is YFSETQ. The CDR3 extends over 14 amino acids.

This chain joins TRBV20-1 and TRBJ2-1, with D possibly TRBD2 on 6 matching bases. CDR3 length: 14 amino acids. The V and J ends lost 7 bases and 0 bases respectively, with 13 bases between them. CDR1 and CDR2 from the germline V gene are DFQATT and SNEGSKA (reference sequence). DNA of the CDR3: TGCAGTGTAGGGCGGGACTCCTCCTACAATGAGCAGTTCTTC. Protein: CSVGRDSSYNEQFF.

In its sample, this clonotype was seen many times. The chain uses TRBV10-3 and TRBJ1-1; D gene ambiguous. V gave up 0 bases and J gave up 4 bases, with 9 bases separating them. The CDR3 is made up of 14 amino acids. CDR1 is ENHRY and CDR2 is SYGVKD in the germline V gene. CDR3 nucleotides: TGTGCCATCAGTGAGTCTAAGGGCAGCACTGAAGCTTTCTTT. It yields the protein CAISESKGSTEAFF.

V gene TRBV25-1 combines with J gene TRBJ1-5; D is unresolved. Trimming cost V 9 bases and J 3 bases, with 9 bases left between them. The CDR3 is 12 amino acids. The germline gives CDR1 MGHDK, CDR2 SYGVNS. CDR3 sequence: CAREGPNQPQHF. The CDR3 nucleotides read TGTGCCAGAGAGGGTCCCAATCAGCCCCAGCATTTT.